Listed here is a single TCR beta chain. Its antigen remains unidentified. This record belongs to a study of cytomegalovirus exposure and HLA in healthy donors. General study findings and limits: Solely CMV serostatus was available to characterize immune exposure. Later analysis associated a missense DCLRE1C variant with TCR beta V- and J-gene trimming. The classifier reportedly diagnosed cytomegalovirus status with high specificity and sensitivity. Earlier results showed most TCR beta V segments being productive about 87% or about 30% of the time.

Researchers ran the PCR with 60 Vbeta and 13 Jbeta primers. The repertoire was sequenced with immunoSEQ multiplex PCR; TCRdb's copy has only in-frame clones and lacks some. Of roughly 160,000 clones listed, roughly 80% are singletons. V was clipped by 1 base and J by 2 bases; unmatched bases: 5. The CDR3 has 15 amino acids. Germline CDR1 reads SGHNT; CDR2 reads YYREEE (reference sequence). The TCR comes from a woman aged 45-60 years in good health and CMV-seronegative. V is TRBV5-4 and J is TRBJ2-7; TRBD2 matches 8 bases. Source material: PBMCs. The CDR3 loop is CASSLLSGSPYEQYF. The CDR3 DNA is TGTGCCAGCAGCTTGCTAAGCGGGAGCCCCTACGAGCAGTACTTC.